The sequence of this T cell receptor (beta chain) was determined in a study of beta chain features in type 1 diabetes (dated by TCRdb to 2017 to 2018). Regarding the research as a whole: No differences in mean age, gender distribution, total cell number or subset yield were found between patients and healthy donors. Across all samples, approximately 98,000,000 sorted cells were examined, and cell number per subset correlated strongly with RNA yield. The study compared TCRB repertoires of sorted circulating CD4+ T cell subsets between recently diagnosed type 1 diabetes patients and matched healthy donors. Regulatory and stem cell-like memory subsets were obtained from only 8 patients and about eight healthy donors, while naive and central memory subsets were obtained from all 30 or so donors.

The High Capacity cDNA Reverse Transcription Kit was used to reverse transcribe all of the isolated RNA, meaning that expressed TCRB transcripts were what got sequenced. Deep immunoSEQ sequencing was performed on naive, central memory and regulatory T cell samples, with an average of roughly 4 million total reads per sample. After sorted cells were lysed in RLT buffer, RNA was extracted with DNase-treated RNeasy Micro or Mini kits, with the choice depending on cell number. Each cell subset was processed separately to prevent cross-contamination, with patient and healthy donor samples processed together. The immunoSEQ multiplex PCR was used to amplify TCRB sequences from cDNA, yielding 87-bp fragments that span the CDR3 region. Sequencing of the amplicons was performed on the Illumina HiSeq platform. As for the original processing: Synthetic template baselines were used to correct PCR bias computationally, reads within Hamming distance 2 were collapsed, and singletons that could not be merged were discarded. Reads were aligned against IMGT to assign V, D and J genes, CDR3 length and insertions or deletions at six rearrangement sites. Within each subset, clonotype counts were normalized to sorted cell number, after which true diversity and Gini coefficients were computed with the tcR R package. Repertoire sharing was quantified using the overlap coefficient calculated on TCRB nucleotide sequences. Out-of-frame TCRB sequences from naive cells were analyzed as a proxy for the pre-selection repertoire. TCRdb took over this immuneACCESS table, retaining in-frame rearrangements with V and J assigned. Such tables are incomplete; in checked studies, under half of the missing clones stem from an unresolved V gene, and the remainder is unexplained. V and J calls and clone size come straight from that table; D and trimming were deduced from the DNA. This sample has 900,000 or so clones in its table, and roughly a sixth of those were observed once. Roughly 0.025% of the sample is taken by the ten largest.

A single peripheral blood draw of roughly 0.11 L on average was collected from each donor into heparinised tubes. A BD FACSAria II and a panel including CD45RO, CCR7, CD25, CD127, CD95 and CD27 were used to sort naive, central memory, regulatory and stem cell-like memory CD4+ T cells. Every sorted population had a purity above 95%. PBMCs were separated immediately by Lymphoprep density gradient centrifugation and were stained directly, without being cultured. So that batch effects would be minimized, each experiment stained and sorted samples in pairs, pairing one healthy donor with one patient. On the study overall, not on this receptor specifically: Because small numbers of individuals were included in the HLA sub-analyses, any influence of HLA type on TCRB rearrangement was left unresolved. Naive, central memory and regulatory TCRB repertoires appeared to be more alike among patients than among healthy donors. At VDJ recombination sites, patients with type 1 diabetes made fewer insertions and deleted more nucleotides, a pattern implying thymic rearrangement abnormalities. Sequencing cDNA rather than genomic DNA could over-represent highly expressing activated cells, although activation and CD3 levels did not differ between groups. Type 1 diabetes patients showed a moderate but significant shortening of TCRB CDR3 length in all four CD4+ subsets. PCR might favor shorter templates, but patient and control samples were amplified and corrected together, so any skew would affect both groups equally.

This clone was seen a few times. No antigen is known for it. Qualities for individual bases were not recorded, and no much larger clone is one base off. The CDR3 runs 13 residues from the cysteine to the phenylalanine. The CDR3 DNA has 39 bases and is translated from base 1. The germline V gene encodes CDR1 MGHDK and CDR2 SYGVNS. The V and J ends are trimmed by 4 bases and 7 bases, leaving 11 bases between them. Recombination connected TRBV25-1 to TRBJ2-1, with no confident D gene call. The sequencing input was naive CD4+ T cells from blood. The label giving this sample's cell subset or site can be read as: true naive CD4+ T cells. This receptor was identified in a woman between 18 and 29 years old in good health. The DNA sequence reads TGTGCCAGCAGTGTTTTCGGAAGGAATGAGCAGTTCTTC. Its product reads: CASSVFGRNEQFF.